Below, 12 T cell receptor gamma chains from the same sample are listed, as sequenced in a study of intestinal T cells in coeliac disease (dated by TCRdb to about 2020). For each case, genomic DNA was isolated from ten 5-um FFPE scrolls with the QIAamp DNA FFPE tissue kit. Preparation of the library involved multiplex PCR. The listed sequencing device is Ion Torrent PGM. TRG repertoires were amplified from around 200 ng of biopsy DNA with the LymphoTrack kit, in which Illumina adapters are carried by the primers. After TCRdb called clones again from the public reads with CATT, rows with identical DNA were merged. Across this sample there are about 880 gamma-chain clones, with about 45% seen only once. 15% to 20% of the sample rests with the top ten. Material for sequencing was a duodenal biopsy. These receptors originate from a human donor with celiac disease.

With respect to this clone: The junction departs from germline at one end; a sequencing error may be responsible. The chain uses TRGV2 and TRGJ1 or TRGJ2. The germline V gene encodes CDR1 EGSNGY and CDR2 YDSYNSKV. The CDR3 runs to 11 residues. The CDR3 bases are TGTGCCACCTGGCCCCCAGATAAGAAACTCTTC. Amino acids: CATWPPDKKLF.

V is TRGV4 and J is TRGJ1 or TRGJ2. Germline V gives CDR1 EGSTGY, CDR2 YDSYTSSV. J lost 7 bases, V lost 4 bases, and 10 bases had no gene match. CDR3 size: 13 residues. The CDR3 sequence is CATWEHYLYKKLF. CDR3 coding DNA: TGTGCCACCTGGGAGCATTATTTATATAAGAAACTCTTT.

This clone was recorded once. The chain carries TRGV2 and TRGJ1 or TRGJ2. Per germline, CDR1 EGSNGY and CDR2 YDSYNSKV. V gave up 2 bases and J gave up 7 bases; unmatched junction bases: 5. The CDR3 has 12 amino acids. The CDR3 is CATWDEKYKKLF. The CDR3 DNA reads TGTGCCACCTGGGACGAAAAATATAAGAAACTCTTT.

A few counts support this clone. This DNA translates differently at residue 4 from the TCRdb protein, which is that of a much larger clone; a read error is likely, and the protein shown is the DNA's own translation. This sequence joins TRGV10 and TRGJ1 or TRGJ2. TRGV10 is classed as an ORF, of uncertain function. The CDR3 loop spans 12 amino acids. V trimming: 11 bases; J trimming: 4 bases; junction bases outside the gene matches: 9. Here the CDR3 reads CAARDFYYKKLF. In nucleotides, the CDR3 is TGTGCTGCGCGGGACTTCTATTATAAGAAACTCTTT.

The CDR3 here is CAAWGWGEKLF. The CDR3 coding sequence is TGTGCTGCGTGGGGTTGGGGGGAGAAACTCTTT. The chain recombines TRGV10 with TRGJ1 or TRGJ2. TRGV10 is recorded as an ORF, its role being uncertain. The CDR3 loop spans 11 amino acids. Unmatched junction bases numbered 10, after V lost 8 bases and J lost 11 bases.

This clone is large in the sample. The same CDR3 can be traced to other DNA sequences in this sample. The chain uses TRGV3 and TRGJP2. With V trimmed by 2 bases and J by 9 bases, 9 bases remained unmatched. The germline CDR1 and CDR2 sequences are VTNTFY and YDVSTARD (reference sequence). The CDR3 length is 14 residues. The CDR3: CATWDIHKNWIKTF. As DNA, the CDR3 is TGTGCCACCTGGGACATCCACAAGAATTGGATCAAGACGTTT.

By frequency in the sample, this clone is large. CDR3 nucleotide sequence: TGTGCCACCTGGGACGGACAGCCATGTTATTATAAGAAACTCTTT. Translating gives CATWDGQPCYYKKLF. The rearrangement joins TRGV2 to TRGJ1 or TRGJ2. Trimming removed 1 base from V and 3 bases from J; junction bases left unmatched: 9. The CDR3 is 15 residues long. Germline V lookup: CDR1 EGSNGY, CDR2 YDSYNSKV.

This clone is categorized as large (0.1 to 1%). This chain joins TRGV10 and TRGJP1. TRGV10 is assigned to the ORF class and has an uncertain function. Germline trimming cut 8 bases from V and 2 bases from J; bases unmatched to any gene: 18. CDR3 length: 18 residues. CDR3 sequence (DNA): TGTGCTGCGTGGGGTGACCCCCTTTTCAACACCACTGGTTGGTTCAAGATATTT. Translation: CAAWGDPLFNTTGWFKIF.

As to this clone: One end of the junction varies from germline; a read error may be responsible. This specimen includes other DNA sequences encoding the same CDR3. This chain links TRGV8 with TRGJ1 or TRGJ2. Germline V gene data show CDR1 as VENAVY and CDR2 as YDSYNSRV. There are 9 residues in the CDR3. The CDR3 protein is CAGYYKKLF. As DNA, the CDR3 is TGCGCGGGTTATTATAAGAAACTCTTT.

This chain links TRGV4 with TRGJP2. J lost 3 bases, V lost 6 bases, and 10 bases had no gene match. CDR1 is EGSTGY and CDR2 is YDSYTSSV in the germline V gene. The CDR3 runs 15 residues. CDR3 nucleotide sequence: TGTGCCACCTGGATGGTGCCCCGTAGTGATTGGATCAAGACGTTT. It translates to CATWMVPRSDWIKTF.

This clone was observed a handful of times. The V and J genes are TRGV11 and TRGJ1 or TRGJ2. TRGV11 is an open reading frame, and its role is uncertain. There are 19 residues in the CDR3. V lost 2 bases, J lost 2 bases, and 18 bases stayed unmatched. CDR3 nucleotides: TGTGCCTGCTGGATTAGGCTCTTGCGCCTTGGATTTTATTATTATAAGAAACTCTTT. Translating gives CACWIRLLRLGFYYYKKLF.

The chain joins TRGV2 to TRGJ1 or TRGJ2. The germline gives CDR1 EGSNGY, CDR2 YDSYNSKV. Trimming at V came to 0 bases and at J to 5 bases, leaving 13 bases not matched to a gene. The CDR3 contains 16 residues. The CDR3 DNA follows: TGTGCCACCTGGGACGGGCGGGACGGAAGTGATTATAAGAAACTCTTT. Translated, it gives CATWDGRDGSDYKKLF.